This TCR beta chain originates from a study of blood T cell repertoires in COVID-19. Overall study: Acute and convalescent COVID-19 specimens originated in the United States, Italy and Spain.

Trimming cost V 6 bases and J 4 bases; bases outside gene matches: 12. Germline V gives CDR1 MNHEY, CDR2 SMNVEV (reference sequence). The CDR3 spans 15 residues. In the source study's methods: By means of reference gene primer amplification, nucleated cell counts were estimated. Data came from immunoSEQ multiplex PCR; TCRdb stores just in-frame clones and leaves some out. From that table come the V and J calls and clone size; the DNA was used to work out D and trimming. Of tens of thousands of clones in the sample, about 93% are singletons; the top ten hold 8% to 10%. The chain links TRBV27 to TRBJ2-7, with TRBD2 matching over 7 bases. The receptor was isolated from a human donor in a cohort sampled during active COVID-19. The sequencing input was peripheral blood. The CDR3 spells CASSPHGGVWYEQYF. The CDR3 nucleotides are TGTGCCAGCAGCCCCCATGGGGGGGTATGGTACGAGCAGTACTTC.